This is a list of T cell receptor beta chains from one sample in a study of blood T cell repertoires in COVID-19. The data were produced by immunoSEQ multiplex PCR, yet TCRdb's version contains in-frame clones alone and is incomplete. The data show some 350,000 clones, roughly 90% seen once. Material for sequencing was peripheral blood. These receptors came from a woman aged 25 to 39 with COVID-19, enrolled during active disease. CDR3s include the opening cysteine and the closing phenylalanine or tryptophan. D genes are given only for firm matches. For some rows the clone size is stated as once, few or many, or as a class when expanded; others skip it.

d_call: -; clone_size: once; j_call: TRBJ1-2; v_call: TRBV19; cdr3_aa: CASSIDPRNYGYTF; cdr3_nt: TGTGCCAGTAGTATAGATCCACGGAACTATGGCTACACCTTC
d_call: -; clone_size: few; j_call: TRBJ1-3; v_call: TRBV2; cdr3_aa: CASSELGGIDGNTIYF; cdr3_nt: TGTGCCAGCAGTGAATTGGGAGGCATAGATGGAAACACCATATATTTT
d_call: -; clone_size: -; j_call: TRBJ2-2; v_call: TRBV4-3; cdr3_aa: CASSQDADTTGELFF; cdr3_nt: TGCGCCAGCAGCCAAGATGCGGACACGACCGGGGAGCTGTTTTTT
d_call: -; clone_size: -; j_call: TRBJ1-3; v_call: TRBV15; cdr3_aa: CATSRDGPRGLSGNTIYF; cdr3_nt: TGTGCCACCAGCAGAGATGGGCCTCGAGGGCTCTCTGGAAACACCATATATTTT
d_call: -; clone_size: -; j_call: TRBJ1-2; v_call: TRBV28; cdr3_aa: CASSIDSNYGYTF; cdr3_nt: TGTGCCAGCAGTATAGACAGTAACTATGGCTACACCTTC
d_call: -; clone_size: -; j_call: TRBJ1-1; v_call: TRBV19; cdr3_aa: CASSIRTSMDTEAFF; cdr3_nt: TGTGCCAGTAGTATTCGGACATCTATGGACACTGAAGCTTTCTTT
d_call: TRBD2; clone_size: -; j_call: TRBJ2-3; v_call: TRBV15; cdr3_aa: CATSRDPGGDTQYF; cdr3_nt: TGTGCCACCAGCAGAGACCCGGGGGGAGATACGCAGTATTTT
d_call: TRBD2; clone_size: -; j_call: TRBJ2-1; v_call: TRBV20-1; cdr3_aa: CSASLAGGSKEKFF; cdr3_nt: TGCAGTGCTAGTTTAGCGGGAGGCTCTAAGGAGAAGTTCTTC
d_call: TRBD1; clone_size: -; j_call: TRBJ2-3; v_call: TRBV24-1; cdr3_aa: CATSDAGTGLTDTQYF; cdr3_nt: TGTGCCACCAGTGATGCCGGGACAGGCCTCACAGATACGCAGTATTTT
d_call: -; clone_size: -; j_call: TRBJ2-3; v_call: TRBV7-8; cdr3_aa: CASSLDGDSTDTQYF; cdr3_nt: TGTGCCAGCAGCTTAGACGGGGACTCAACAGATACGCAGTATTTT
d_call: -; clone_size: -; j_call: TRBJ2-5; v_call: TRBV5-1; cdr3_aa: CASSLRAGSRETQYF; cdr3_nt: TGCGCCAGCAGCTTGAGAGCAGGGTCGCGGGAGACCCAGTACTTC
d_call: TRBD1; clone_size: -; j_call: TRBJ2-1; v_call: TRBV5-1; cdr3_aa: CASSLPGQLSYNEQFF; cdr3_nt: TGCGCCAGCAGCCTACCGGGACAGCTCTCCTACAATGAGCAGTTCTTC
d_call: TRBD1; clone_size: -; j_call: TRBJ1-1; v_call: TRBV5-4; cdr3_aa: CASSKDRAENTEAFF; cdr3_nt: TGTGCCAGCAGCAAGGACAGGGCGGAGAACACTGAAGCTTTCTTT
d_call: -; clone_size: -; j_call: TRBJ1-1; v_call: TRBV9; cdr3_aa: CASSPPGDTEAFF; cdr3_nt: TGTGCCAGCAGCCCCCCGGGGGACACTGAAGCTTTCTTT
d_call: TRBD1; clone_size: -; j_call: TRBJ1-2; v_call: TRBV27; cdr3_aa: CASRATGGVYGYTF; cdr3_nt: TGTGCCAGCAGGGCGACAGGGGGCGTCTATGGCTACACCTTC
d_call: TRBD1; clone_size: -; j_call: TRBJ1-5; v_call: TRBV7-2; cdr3_aa: CASSVVQGAQPQHF; cdr3_nt: TGTGCCAGCAGCGTTGTACAGGGGGCTCAGCCCCAGCATTTT
d_call: TRBD1; clone_size: -; j_call: TRBJ2-2; v_call: TRBV24-1; cdr3_aa: CATSEGQWWGTGELFF; cdr3_nt: TGTGCCACCAGTGAGGGACAGTGGTGGGGCACCGGGGAGCTGTTTTTT
d_call: -; clone_size: -; j_call: TRBJ2-3; v_call: TRBV2; cdr3_aa: CASSEKPDTQYF; cdr3_nt: TGTGCCAGCAGTGAGAAGCCCGATACGCAGTATTTT
d_call: TRBD1; clone_size: -; j_call: TRBJ2-2; v_call: TRBV5-5; cdr3_aa: CASTLTGGAQLNTGELFF; cdr3_nt: TGTGCCAGCACCCTGACAGGGGGCGCTCAGCTGAACACCGGGGAGCTGTTTTTT
d_call: TRBD1; clone_size: once; j_call: TRBJ1-1; v_call: TRBV6-1; cdr3_aa: CASSPSTGGAAEAFF; cdr3_nt: TGTGCCAGCAGTCCCTCCACAGGGGGGGCGGCTGAAGCTTTCTTT
d_call: TRBD2; clone_size: -; j_call: TRBJ2-5; v_call: TRBV2; cdr3_aa: CASSPGTSGIGGGETQYF; cdr3_nt: TGTGCCAGCAGCCCCGGGACTAGCGGGATTGGGGGTGGAGAGACCCAGTACTTC
d_call: TRBD1; clone_size: -; j_call: TRBJ1-1; v_call: TRBV6-4; cdr3_aa: CASSVDRAMNTEAFF; cdr3_nt: TGTGCCAGCAGTGTCGACAGGGCCATGAACACTGAAGCTTTCTTT
d_call: -; clone_size: -; j_call: TRBJ2-7; v_call: TRBV21-1; cdr3_aa: CASSKAMGEWGYRDRGPYEQYF; cdr3_nt: TGTGCCAGCAGCAAAGCGATGGGGGAGTGGGGATACCGGGACAGGGGGCCCTACGAGCAGTACTTC
d_call: -; clone_size: -; j_call: TRBJ2-7; v_call: TRBV3-1/TRBV3-2; cdr3_aa: CASSQDPPGNSYEQYF; cdr3_nt: TGTGCCAGCAGCCAAGATCCTCCAGGTAACTCCTACGAGCAGTACTTC
d_call: -; clone_size: -; j_call: TRBJ2-3; v_call: TRBV10-3; cdr3_aa: CATKERGDTQYF; cdr3_nt: TGTGCCACTAAAGAAAGGGGGGATACGCAGTATTTT
d_call: -; clone_size: once; j_call: TRBJ1-1; v_call: TRBV18; cdr3_aa: CASSQGIGNTEAFF; cdr3_nt: TGTGCCAGCTCCCAGGGTATCGGGAACACTGAAGCTTTCTTT
d_call: -; clone_size: -; j_call: TRBJ1-5; v_call: TRBV19; cdr3_aa: CASTKYSGINQPQHF; cdr3_nt: TGTGCCAGTACCAAGTATTCGGGGATCAACCAGCCCCAGCATTTT
d_call: -; clone_size: -; j_call: TRBJ1-1; v_call: TRBV12-3/TRBV12-4; cdr3_aa: CASRDKSTEAFF; cdr3_nt: TGTGCCAGCAGAGACAAGAGCACTGAAGCTTTCTTT
d_call: -; clone_size: -; j_call: TRBJ2-5; v_call: TRBV28; cdr3_aa: CASNMAGGLYETQYF; cdr3_nt: TGTGCCAGCAACATGGCCGGAGGACTGTATGAGACCCAGTACTTC
d_call: -; clone_size: -; j_call: TRBJ1-2; v_call: TRBV6-5; cdr3_aa: CASRPALDRNYGYTF; cdr3_nt: TGTGCCAGCAGGCCCGCCCTAGACAGGAACTATGGCTACACCTTC
d_call: -; clone_size: -; j_call: TRBJ2-2; v_call: TRBV9; cdr3_aa: CASSEGANTGELFF; cdr3_nt: TGTGCCAGCAGCGAGGGGGCGAACACCGGGGAGCTGTTTTTT
d_call: TRBD1; clone_size: -; j_call: TRBJ1-5; v_call: TRBV10-2; cdr3_aa: CASRSTGGNQPQHF; cdr3_nt: TGCGCCAGCAGGTCCACAGGGGGCAATCAGCCCCAGCATTTT
d_call: -; clone_size: -; j_call: TRBJ2-1; v_call: TRBV6-6; cdr3_aa: CASSPRTGGFLAGASQGNEQFF; cdr3_nt: TGTGCCAGCAGTCCCCGGACAGGGGGTTTTCTAGCGGGAGCTAGTCAAGGGAATGAGCAGTTCTTC
d_call: -; clone_size: -; j_call: TRBJ2-2; v_call: TRBV5-6; cdr3_aa: CASSPKPNTGELFF; cdr3_nt: TGTGCCAGCAGCCCTAAGCCCAACACCGGGGAGCTGTTTTTT
d_call: TRBD2; clone_size: -; j_call: TRBJ2-5; v_call: TRBV5-3; cdr3_aa: CARSFMGRGVETQYF; cdr3_nt: TGTGCCAGAAGCTTTATGGGCCGGGGGGTAGAGACCCAGTACTTC
d_call: TRBD2; clone_size: -; j_call: TRBJ2-2; v_call: TRBV10-2; cdr3_aa: CASTTSGGALGGELFF; cdr3_nt: TGCGCCAGCACGACTAGCGGGGGGGCCTTGGGCGGGGAGCTGTTTTTT
d_call: -; clone_size: -; j_call: TRBJ2-1; v_call: TRBV5-4; cdr3_aa: CASSFDVGSVNEQFF; cdr3_nt: TGTGCCAGCAGCTTTGACGTAGGGAGTGTAAATGAGCAGTTCTTC
d_call: -; clone_size: -; j_call: TRBJ2-1; v_call: TRBV21-1; cdr3_aa: CASSQPAGGGYNEQFF; cdr3_nt: TGTGCCAGCAGCCAGCCGGCGGGGGGGGGTTACAATGAGCAGTTCTTC
d_call: TRBD1; clone_size: -; j_call: TRBJ1-1; v_call: TRBV6-5; cdr3_aa: CASSYTGGQDEAFF; cdr3_nt: TGTGCCAGCAGTTACACAGGGGGCCAGGATGAAGCTTTCTTT
d_call: -; clone_size: -; j_call: TRBJ1-1; v_call: TRBV10-3; cdr3_aa: CAIIGQGNTEAFF; cdr3_nt: TGTGCCATCATCGGCCAGGGGAACACTGAAGCTTTCTTT
d_call: -; clone_size: -; j_call: TRBJ2-3; v_call: TRBV27; cdr3_aa: CASSGGEQRTDTQYF; cdr3_nt: TGTGCCAGCAGCGGGGGAGAACAACGCACAGATACGCAGTATTTT
d_call: -; clone_size: few; j_call: TRBJ1-3; v_call: TRBV7-2; cdr3_aa: CASRIPSTDTIYF; cdr3_nt: TGTGCCAGCAGGATCCCCTCAACGGACACCATATATTTT
d_call: -; clone_size: -; j_call: TRBJ2-1; v_call: TRBV4-3; cdr3_aa: CASSRTGYNEQFF; cdr3_nt: TGCGCCAGCTCCCGGACTGGTTACAATGAGCAGTTCTTC
d_call: -; clone_size: -; j_call: TRBJ1-1; v_call: TRBV7-2; cdr3_aa: CASSSLSWAARTNTEAFF; cdr3_nt: TGTGCCAGCAGCTCCTTAAGTTGGGCAGCACGAACGAACACTGAAGCTTTCTTT
d_call: -; clone_size: -; j_call: TRBJ1-5; v_call: TRBV4-3; cdr3_aa: CASSQEANRPRPQHF; cdr3_nt: TGCGCCAGCAGCCAAGAAGCGAACCGCCCCAGACCCCAGCATTTT
d_call: TRBD1; clone_size: few; j_call: TRBJ1-1; v_call: TRBV6-5; cdr3_aa: CASKARGTSETEAFF; cdr3_nt: TGTGCCAGCAAGGCCAGGGGGACGTCGGAAACTGAAGCTTTCTTT
d_call: TRBD2; clone_size: few; j_call: TRBJ2-1; v_call: TRBV2; cdr3_aa: CASITSGRDAYNEQFF; cdr3_nt: TGTGCCAGCATCACTAGCGGGAGGGATGCCTACAATGAGCAGTTCTTC
d_call: -; clone_size: -; j_call: TRBJ2-2; v_call: TRBV27; cdr3_aa: CASSFLGANTGELFF; cdr3_nt: TGTGCCAGCAGTTTCCTCGGGGCGAACACCGGGGAGCTGTTTTTT
d_call: -; clone_size: -; j_call: TRBJ1-1; v_call: TRBV9; cdr3_aa: CASSSSYTEGSNTEAFF; cdr3_nt: TGTGCCAGCAGTAGTAGCTACACGGAGGGTTCGAACACTGAAGCTTTCTTT